Each of the 7 T cell receptor beta chains below was sequenced from the same sample in a study of beta chain features in type 1 diabetes. Isolated RNA was reverse transcribed in full, so expressed TCRB transcripts were sequenced. Produced via immunoSEQ multiplex PCR; TCRdb's table is partial and in-frame only. The data hold approximately 300,000 clones, with around 10% observed a single time. The sequencing input was naive CD4+ T cells from blood. The source of these receptors is a woman in her 30s in good health.

In its sample, this clone was seen a few times. DNA of the CDR3: TGTGCCAGCAGCCTGACGGGTCCGGAGACTGAAGCTTTCTTT. This sequence encodes CASSLTGPETEAFF. The chain links TRBV27 to TRBJ1-1; D is uncertain. Trimming took 6 bases from V and 5 from J, leaving 16 bases between them. Per germline, CDR1 MNHEY and CDR2 SMNVEV (reference sequence). This CDR3 has 14 residues.

V and J are TRBV14 and TRBJ2-4, with TRBD1 matching over 7 bases. CDR1 is SGHDN, CDR2 FVKESK, per germline. V shed 6 bases and J 2 bases; nucleotides not matched to a gene: 4. The CDR3 sequence is 14 residues long. The CDR3 sequence is CASSRQGTKNIQYF. As DNA, the CDR3 is TGTGCCAGCAGTCGACAGGGCACCAAAAACATTCAGTACTTC.

This clone was counted only a few times. The chain combines TRBV7-3 with TRBJ1-2, with 7 positions matching TRBD1. CDR3 size: 14 residues. Germline CDR1 is SGHTA and CDR2 is FQGTGA. V was pared by 4 bases and J by 4 bases, with 6 bases of the junction left unmatched. For the CDR3, the DNA is TGTGCCAGCAGCTCGGACAGGTCTGCCTATGGCTACACCTTC. The encoded protein is CASSSDRSAYGYTF. The full variable domain, its missing parts supplied by reference TRBV7-3 and TRBJ1-2, is GAGVSQTPSNKVTEKGKYVELRCDPISGHTALYWYRQSLGQGPEFLIYFQGTGAADDSGLPNDRFFAVRPEGSVSTLKIQRTERGDSAVYLCASSSDRSAYGYTFGSGTRLTVV.

This clone has just a few counts. This chain links TRBV7-2 with TRBJ2-7; 9 bases fit TRBD2. V was clipped by 0 bases and J by 2 bases; unmatched bases: 8. Germline CDR1 SGHTA, CDR2 FQGNSA. This CDR3 region has 17 residues. The CDR3 nucleotides read TGTGCCAGCAGCTTAGCAGCCGGGACTAGCTTACCCTACGAGCAGTACTTC. Protein: CASSLAAGTSLPYEQYF.

The rearrangement uses TRBV7-2 and TRBJ1-1; no clear D. The CDR3 extends over 13 amino acids. The V end was cut by 4 bases, the J end by 3 bases, with 9 bases between. The germline gives CDR1 SGHTA, CDR2 FQGNSA. In DNA, the CDR3 is TGTGCCAGCAGCTCCATTCGGTACACTGAAGCTTTCTTT. This gives the protein CASSSIRYTEAFF.

The table lists this clone with a few counts. The chain uses TRBV15 and TRBJ2-5, with a possible D match to TRBD1 (6 bases). V lost 3 bases to trimming and J lost 3 bases, with 8 bases between them. CDR1 and CDR2 (germline): LNHNV, YYDKDF (reference sequence). The CDR3 has 13 residues. For the CDR3, the DNA is TGTGCCACCAGCAGGTGGACAGAAGAGACCCAGTACTTC. Translating it yields CATSRWTEETQYF.

The chain couples TRBV25-1 to TRBJ2-7, with TRBD2 matching 7 bases. Unmatched junction bases numbered 3, after V lost 4 bases and J lost 0 bases. The V gene's germline CDR1 is MGHDK and CDR2 SYGVNS. CDR3 size: 14 residues. The CDR3 is CASSVGTNSYEQYF. CDR3 sequence (DNA): TGTGCCAGCAGTGTAGGGACTAACTCCTACGAGCAGTACTTC.